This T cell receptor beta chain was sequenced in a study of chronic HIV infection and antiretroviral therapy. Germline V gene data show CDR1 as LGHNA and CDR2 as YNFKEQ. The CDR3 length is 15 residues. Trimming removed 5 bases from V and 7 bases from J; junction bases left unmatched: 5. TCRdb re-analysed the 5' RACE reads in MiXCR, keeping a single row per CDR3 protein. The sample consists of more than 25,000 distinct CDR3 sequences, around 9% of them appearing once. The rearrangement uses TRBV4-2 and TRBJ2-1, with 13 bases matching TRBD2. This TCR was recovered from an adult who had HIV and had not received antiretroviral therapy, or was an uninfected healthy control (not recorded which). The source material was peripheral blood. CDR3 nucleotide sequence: TGTGCCAGCAGCTTCGGGACTAGCGGGGAGAATGAGCAGTTCTTC. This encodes CASSFGTSGENEQFF.